Sequencing of this T cell receptor (beta chain) was carried out in a study of regulatory T cells in long-lasting Graves disease. Time point meaning: newly diagnosed GD, antithyroid drugs for less than 3 months. PBMCs provided the RNA from which the TCR library was made. Deletions cut 4 bases from V and 6 bases from J, with 13 bases between. This CDR3 region has 13 residues. Looked up from germline, CDR1 is MNHNS and CDR2 is SASEGT. This clonotype was counted at least ten times. What it recognizes is unknown. Study conclusions and caveats: Persistent patients had a count of shared public clonotypes (around 2,700) that exceeded that of new patients (about 930). Accuracy may have been reduced by the small sample size.

Library construction for TCR beta used iRepertoire HTBI primers and Arm-PCR of CDR3 regions. In TCRdb, the multiplex PCR reads were re-called with MiXCR into one record per CDR3 protein. This sample yields roughly 430,000 distinct CDR3 sequences, of which around 15% are seen a single time; about 10% belongs to the top ten. A further study also used this sample, focusing on T cells in Graves' hyperthyroidism and ophthalmopathy.

The TCR sequence derives from a woman aged 30 to 39 with Graves disease. Sequencing used peripheral blood mononuclear cells (PBMCs), obtained at new diagnosis, from a patient treated with antithyroid drugs. V is TRBV6-1 and J is TRBJ2-7; TRBD1 is a possible D gene (6 bases). CDR3 coding DNA: TGTGCCAGCAGTGCAGACAGGAGAGGCGAGCAGTACTTC. It specifies CASSADRRGEQYF.